The present T cell receptor (beta chain) was sequenced within a study of blood T cell repertoires in COVID-19. TCRdb keeps only in-frame clones here, not all; method: immunoSEQ multiplex PCR. The sample holds about 130,000 clones; 70% to 90% are singletons and the top ten take 3.5% to 4%. The CDR3 is 16 residues long. CDR1 is SGHVS, CDR2 FQNEAQ, per germline. Deletions cut 2 bases from V and 0 bases from J, with 12 bases between. This clonotype was sampled from a woman aged 45-59 years with acute or convalescent COVID-19. The genes are TRBV7-8 and TRBJ2-3, with D tentatively TRBD2 (5 bases). The specimen was peripheral blood. Here the CDR3 DNA reads TGTGCCAGCAGCTTATCACTAGTGTCTAGCACAGATACGCAGTATTTT. Translating gives CASSLSLVSSTDTQYF. Filled out from reference TRBV7-8 and TRBJ2-3, the complete variable domain reads GAGVSQSPRYKVAKRGQDVALRCDPISGHVSLFWYQQALGQGPEFLTYFQNEAQLDKSGLPSDRFFAERPEGSVSTLKIQRTQQEDSAVYLCASSLSLVSSTDTQYFGPGTRLTVL.